This T cell receptor (beta chain) came from a study of glioma-infiltrating T cells after dendritic cell vaccination (dated by TCRdb to 2016 to 2017). As for the study more broadly: Of the 15 or so glioblastoma patients in the cohort, all drawn from Phase I and II dendritic cell vaccination trials, 9 were newly diagnosed and 6 had recurrent disease. The vaccine was prepared from monocyte-derived dendritic cells that were cultured for roughly 7 days with IL-4 and GM-CSF and then pulsed overnight with autologous tumor lysate. Autologous tumor lysate-pulsed dendritic cell vaccination was administered to the patients between the early 2000s and the early 2010s. In glioblastoma patients vaccinated with dendritic cells, deep sequencing of TCR beta CDR3 regions served to measure the amount of tumor-infiltrating lymphocytes and to compare repertoires between tumor and blood. Patients received three intradermal dendritic cell vaccine injections at biweekly intervals in the arm below the axilla. Survival after dendritic cell vaccination was correlated with TCR sequencing metrics such as TIL content and the overlap between tumor and blood repertoires.

The CDR3 runs 15 amino acids, cysteine and phenylalanine included. The read is trimmed to its CDR3 DNA, 45 bases read in frame from base 1. V is cut back by 3 bases and J by 4 bases, with 5 bases in the junction unmatched. Taken from the germline V gene, the CDR1 and CDR2 loops are MNHNS and SASEGT. Study-wide findings and limitations: The three-group TCR overlap response model was characterized as speculative, and prospective validation of the model was stated to be required. The cohort was small and heterogeneous, and full blood and tumor sets were available for few patients, with initial-recurrent tumor pairs available for even fewer patients. Higher estimated pretreatment TIL content predicted longer time to progression and overall survival after dendritic cell vaccination. TCR clonality showed no direct relationship with survival, which suggests that a diverse polyclonal response may be important.

TCRB CDR3 regions were amplified from approximately 2 ug genomic DNA, or all available DNA if less, using the immunoSEQ assay. For multiplex PCR, 60 forward primers for TCR V beta segments and 13 reverse primers for J beta segments were used. To estimate reads per starting template, synthetic control templates were spiked into each sample at limiting dilution. Reads of 87 bp were generated by sequencing on the Illumina HiSeq System. The authors' pipeline ran thus. To remove PCR and sequencing errors, closely related sequences were merged with a nearest neighbor algorithm. TCR overlap was measured as the percentage of unique tumor TCR beta sequences that were also present in the peripheral blood of the same patient. The table comes from immuneACCESS by way of TCRdb, which keeps in-frame sequences with V and J called. Part of the clones is missing from these tables; in studies checked, under half for an unresolved V gene and the rest for unknown reasons. V and J calls and clone size are those listed in that table; D and trimming were worked out from the DNA. This sample lists about 20,000 clones; 79% were detected once. 36% of the sample is held by the ten biggest clonotypes.

Comments on this clone: No antigen is known for it. There are no base qualities to consult, and no much larger clone falls within one base.

Patients were selected on the basis of adequate residual fresh-frozen tumor tissue and more than two years of available survival data. Molecular status otherwise varied across the glioblastoma patients, but none of them carried an isocitrate dehydrogenase mutation. PBMC were collected before vaccination, two weeks after the third vaccination, and at tumor progression when it occurred. The Qiagen DNeasy Blood extraction Kit was used to extract genomic DNA. The receptor comes from a human donor with glioblastoma. The chain uses TRBV6-1 and TRBJ1-5; 8 central bases correspond to TRBD1. Sequenced material: blood, taken before dendritic cell vaccination. The CDR3 reads CASSDTGGMNQPQHF. The DNA sequence reads TGTGCCAGCAGTGATACAGGGGGAATGAATCAGCCCCAGCATTTT.